Included here is one T cell receptor beta chain sequence, with context. The table lists this clonotype with many counts. Its antigen remains undetermined. There are no base qualities to consult, and no much larger clone falls within one base. The library was prepared using multiplex PCR. The instrument given in TCRdb is Illumina HiSeq 4000. iRepertoire HTBI primers and Arm-PCR amplification of CDR3 regions were used to construct TCR beta libraries. Before sequencing, the PCR products underwent gel purification. The study's own analysis went as follows. Gene usage analysis of CDR3 amino acid clonotypes relied on the 55 to 80 TRBV and around 13 TRBJ segments identified across samples. COPE and FqMerger were used to merge filtered high-quality paired reads into contigs. BLAST was used to align contigs to IMGT TRBV, TRBD and TRBJ reference genes, with CDR3 defined following IMGT. Highly expanded clones were defined as clonotypes with a frequency above 0.1%. Shannon entropy was used to measure repertoire diversity, and the Gini coefficient was used to measure V-J evenness. Clonotypes shared by more than one individual were considered public. TCRdb trimmed the raw reads at Q25, called clones with MiXCR and kept productive beta chains. Each entry merges the rows of one CDR3 protein and shows their most common DNA and genes. The V and J calls, along with clone size, are taken from TCRdb and not from the paper's own processing. Across this sample there are about 660,000 distinct CDR3 sequences, with about 32% seen only once. Around 40% of the sample comes from the top ten.

The sample originates from a study of regulatory T cells in long-lasting Graves disease listed by TCRdb under 2021. In terms of the full investigation: To count as having persistent Graves' disease, a patient had to have received antithyroid drug treatment for over 5 years with TSH receptor autoantibodies remaining persistently positive. Persistent Graves' disease patients were compared with newly diagnosed Graves' disease patients by peripheral blood TCR sequencing and RNA sequencing. The study was registered as a clinical trial and conducted in China. A total of roughly 33 samples were covered by TCR sequencing, comprising around 13 persistent and about 20 newly diagnosed Graves' disease patients. On average, persistent Graves' disease patients in the clinical cohort had been on antithyroid drugs for approximately ten years.

What the time point label conveys for this sample: persistent/refractory GD, antithyroid drugs over 5 years with positive TRAb. For both TCR sequencing and RNA sequencing, RNA was extracted from PBMCs in TRIzol. Graves' disease was diagnosed according to American Thyroid Association guidelines. Patients were recruited from an endocrinology department in Xi'an, China. Each patient gave approximately 10 milliliters of peripheral blood, collected in an EDTA anticoagulant tube. Ficoll Paque Plus density gradient separation was used to isolate PBMCs, and no additional T cell sorting was done. An Agilent 2100 Bioanalyzer and agarose gel were used to check RNA quality, and a NanoDrop 2000 was used to measure RNA concentration. Results and caveats for the whole study, not just this receptor: Persistent patients shared more public clonotypes among themselves (around 3,000) than newly diagnosed patients did (about 1,000). Persistent Graves' disease patients showed lower TCR Shannon entropy and fewer highly expanded clones than newly diagnosed patients, suggesting clonal expansion. Only the TCR beta chain was sequenced and analyzed. The authors noted that the small sample size was a limitation that may lower accuracy. The study examined only peripheral blood because the primary lesion, thyroid tissue, could not be accessed.

This TCR came from a female donor with Graves disease. The sequences come from peripheral blood mononuclear cells (PBMCs), collected when the disease was refractory, from a patient treated with antithyroid drugs.

The base sequence is TGTGCCAGCAGTTTAATGCAGGGCGGCTACACCTTC. It encodes CASSLMQGGYTF. This chain is built from TRBV12-3 or TRBV12-4 and TRBJ1-2; TRBD1 could be the D gene, as 5 bases match. Trimming takes 2 bases from V and 8 bases from J, and the germline ends sit 9 bases apart. The CDR3 sequence holds 12 residues, the cysteine and phenylalanine included. Just the 36-base CDR3 DNA is kept, in frame starting at base 1.